These 21 T cell receptor beta chains were all obtained from the same sample, sequenced in a study of T cell changes during pregnancy in multiple sclerosis. Sequencing used immunoSEQ multiplex PCR; TCRdb keeps in-frame clones, though not all of them. Among 65,000 to 95,000 clones, 85% to 95% were seen once, and the ten largest hold around 2.6%. The source material was peripheral blood, sampled after pregnancy. Receptors originate from a female donor in good health, enrolled as a control in a pregnancy study.

This chain links TRBV6-5 with TRBJ2-5; 10 nucleotides match TRBD2. V gave up 10 bases and J gave up 2 bases; unmatched junction bases: 10. This CDR3 comprises 15 residues. From germline, CDR1 is MNHEY and CDR2 SVGAGI. CDR3 DNA: TGTGCCACTGAGCGGGGGGGAGTGGGGCAAGAGACCCAGTACTTC. This gives the protein CATERGGVGQETQYF.

The V call is TRBV6-5, the J call TRBJ2-3, with TRBD2 as a possible D gene (6 bases). Trimming pared 0 bases from V and 8 bases from J, leaving 15 bases between. The CDR3 sequence is 15 residues long. CDR1 is MNHEY, CDR2 SVGAGI, per germline. This CDR3 is CASSYSGLAPATQYF. CDR3 in DNA: TGTGCCAGCAGTTACTCGGGGCTAGCGCCCGCTACGCAGTATTTT.

The chain couples TRBV7-2 to TRBJ1-1; D perhaps matches TRBD1 (5 bases). Deletions cut 1 base from V and 5 bases from J, with 14 bases between. There are 15 residues in the CDR3. Germline CDR1 and CDR2: SGHTA and FQGNSA. CDR3 sequence: CASSLVGAPMTEAFF. For the CDR3, the DNA is TGTGCCAGCAGCTTAGTTGGGGCCCCGATGACTGAAGCTTTCTTT. Based on the CDR3 plus reference TRBV7-2 and TRBJ1-1, the full variable domain is GAGVSQSPSNKVTEKGKDVELRCDPISGHTALYWYRQSLGQGLEFLIYFQGNSAPDKSGLPSDRFSAERTGGSVSTLTIQRTQQEDSAVYLCASSLVGAPMTEAFFGQGTRLTVV.

V and J are TRBV7-8 and TRBJ1-3; the match to TRBD1 covers 7 bases. CDR1 is SGHVS and CDR2 is FQNEAQ in the germline V gene. The trim removed 5 bases at V and 2 bases at J, leaving 15 bases unmatched. The CDR3 consists of 18 residues. CDR3 nucleotide sequence: TGTGCCAGCAGCCGACAGGGAAGAGGGGTAGGAGCTGGAAACACCATATATTTT. Translated: CASSRQGRGVGAGNTIYF.

The CDR3 coding sequence is TGTGCCAGCAGTCCCTACAGGGGACGCACAGATACGCAGTATTTT. Encoded protein: CASSPYRGRTDTQYF. V is TRBV27 and J is TRBJ2-3; 7 bases agree with TRBD1. CDR3 length: 15 amino acids. Germline V gene lookup returns CDR1 MNHEY and CDR2 SMNVEV (reference sequence). The J segment lost 1 base and the V segment lost 5 bases, leaving 6 bases of the junction unmatched.

This rearrangement joins TRBV7-2 to TRBJ2-7; TRBD2 matches at 7 bases. The CDR3 runs 12 residues. With 5 bases clipped from V and 3 bases from J, the junction kept 1 base outside the gene matches. Germline loops: CDR1 SGHTA, CDR2 FQGNSA. This CDR3 is CASSTSDYEQYF. The CDR3 bases are TGTGCCAGCAGCACTAGCGACTACGAGCAGTACTTC.

The gene calls are TRBV10-2 and TRBJ2-2; the D is unclear. The V gene lost 3 bases and the J gene lost 5 bases, with 10 bases spanning the gap. The CDR3 consists of 14 residues. Looked up from germline, CDR1 is WSHSY and CDR2 is SAAADI. In DNA form, the CDR3 reads TGCGCCAGCAGTGACCGAGCGCCTACCGGGGAGCTGTTTTTT. Amino acids: CASSDRAPTGELFF.

V gene TRBV5-1 combines with J gene TRBJ1-3; D is uncertain. Germline V gives CDR1 SGHRS, CDR2 YFSETQ. The CDR3 has 14 amino acids. The V end lost 5 bases, the J end lost 4 bases, and 13 bases lay between the germline ends. The CDR3 DNA reads TGCGCCAGCAGTCCTTCCTCGGTGGGAAACACCATATATTTT. Protein product: CASSPSSVGNTIYF.

CDR3 DNA sequence: TGTGCCAGCAGTCCTGGACAGGGGAAGTACGAGCAGTACTTC. Residues: CASSPGQGKYEQYF. The chain has TRBV6-5 and TRBJ2-7, with 9 bases fitting TRBD1. This CDR3 is 14 amino acids long. V lost 5 bases and J lost 4; bases outside the gene matches: 6. Germline V gene sequence: CDR1 MNHEY, CDR2 SVGAGI.

The chain combines TRBV18 with TRBJ1-1; TRBD1 aligns across 7 bases. The CDR3 spans 15 residues. J lost 6 bases, V lost 2 bases, and 9 bases had no gene match. Germline V CDR1 and CDR2: KGHSH, LQKENI. The DNA for the CDR3 is TGTGCCAGCTCACCAGGAACAGGGGTCGTCTCTGAAGCTTTCTTT. Translated, it gives CASSPGTGVVSEAFF.

This chain connects TRBV6-1 to TRBJ1-6; TRBD1 agrees at 7 bases. CDR1 is MNHNS and CDR2 is SASEGT in the germline V gene. Unmatched junction bases numbered 7, after V lost 6 bases and J lost 5 bases. This CDR3 is built from 15 residues. The CDR3 loop reads CASREGTDNNSPLHF. The CDR3 DNA follows: TGTGCCAGCAGAGAGGGGACAGACAATAATTCACCCCTCCACTTT.

The V call is TRBV30, the J call TRBJ1-5; tentative D call: TRBD1 (5 bases). Trimming removed 0 bases at V and 4 bases at J, with 7 bases between. The CDR3 loop spans 13 amino acids. Germline CDR1 GTSNPN, CDR2 SVGIG (reference sequence). The CDR3: CAWSVQDNQPQHF. Here the CDR3 DNA reads TGTGCCTGGAGTGTACAGGATAATCAGCCCCAGCATTTT.

The V and J genes are TRBV28 and TRBJ1-2, with a weak D call TRBD1 (5 bases). Germline-derived CDR1 and CDR2 are MDHEN and SYDVKM. Trimming cost V 7 bases and J 4 bases, with 16 bases left between them. This CDR3 spans 14 amino acids. CDR3 sequence reads: CASNSPRGLYGYTF. In nucleotides, the CDR3 is TGTGCCAGCAACTCCCCAAGGGGACTCTATGGCTACACCTTC.

This clone appeared a single time. The J gene is TRBJ2-2, the V gene TRBV4-2, with 11 bases identical to TRBD2. The CDR3 contains 18 residues. Germline V lookup: CDR1 LGHNA, CDR2 YNFKEQ. V shed 2 bases, J shed 5 bases, and the junction held 10 bases outside the gene matches. The CDR3 DNA sequence: TGTGCCAGCAGCCAAAGGCTCGAACTAGCGGGAGAAACCGGGGAGCTGTTTTTT. Protein sequence: CASSQRLELAGETGELFF.

The rearrangement joins TRBV15 to TRBJ2-4, with D maybe TRBD2 (7 bases). Trimming left V 0 bases short and J 1 base short, with 22 bases between. There are 20 residues in the CDR3. Germline CDR1 LNHNV, CDR2 YYDKDF (reference sequence). The chain's CDR3 is CATSRDQNRGGGMAKNIQYF. The CDR3 nucleotides read TGTGCCACCAGCAGAGATCAGAACCGGGGAGGGGGAATGGCCAAAAACATTCAGTACTTC. The complete variable domain, with remaining parts taken from reference TRBV15 and TRBJ2-4, reads DAMVIQNPRYQVTQFGKPVTLSCSQTLNHNVMYWYQQKSSQAPKLLFHYYDKDFNNEADTPDNFQSRRPNTSFCFLDIRSPGLGDTAMYLCATSRDQNRGGGMAKNIQYFGAGTRLSVL.

The genes are TRBV6-5 and TRBJ1-2; D is undetermined. The V end lost 0 bases, the J end lost 7 bases, and 15 bases lay between the germline ends. Germline values: CDR1 MNHEY, CDR2 SVGAGI. The CDR3 contains 15 residues. DNA of the CDR3: TGTGCCAGCAGTTACTCGAGTGGTCTCGCTTCTGGCTACACCTTC. It encodes CASSYSSGLASGYTF.

Here the CDR3 reads CASSEPRGQGETQYF. Here the CDR3 DNA reads TGTGCCAGCAGTGAACCAAGGGGACAGGGAGAGACCCAGTACTTC. The rearrangement joins TRBV25-1 to TRBJ2-5; TRBD1 matches at 9 bases. Germline V lookup: CDR1 MGHDK, CDR2 SYGVNS. The trim removed 2 bases at V and 4 bases at J, leaving 5 bases unmatched. This CDR3 spans 15 amino acids.

The chain carries TRBV29-1 and TRBJ2-7; 7 nucleotides line up with TRBD1. The junction had 9 bases not matched to a gene; V was cut back by 5 bases and J by 2 bases. CDR3 size: 14 residues. CDR1 and CDR2 from the germline V gene are SQVTM and ANQGSEA. CDR3 sequence (DNA): TGCAGCGTTTTCTCCGGGACAGTGACCTACGAGCAGTACTTC. Translated: CSVFSGTVTYEQYF.

The gene calls are TRBV7-8 and TRBJ2-7; 12 bases map to TRBD2. This CDR3 contains 14 residues. J lost 5 bases, V lost 5 bases, and 4 bases had no gene match. The germline V gene has CDR1 SGHVS and CDR2 FQNEAQ. CDR3 sequence reads: CASSPTSGRNEQYF. The CDR3 DNA sequence: TGTGCCAGCAGCCCCACTAGCGGGAGGAACGAGCAGTACTTC.

The chain uses TRBV2 and TRBJ2-7; tentative D call: TRBD1 (7 bases). This CDR3 has 14 amino acids. Trimming pared 7 bases from V and 6 bases from J, leaving 19 bases between. Germline CDR1 and CDR2: SNHLY and FYNNEI. The CDR3 sequence is CASNRQGQGGEQYF. The CDR3 DNA is TGTGCCAGCAACCGACAGGGCCAGGGGGGCGAGCAGTACTTC.

The chain carries TRBV6-5 and TRBJ2-1; 9 bases line up with TRBD2. Germline CDR1 and CDR2: MNHEY and SVGAGI. The CDR3 totals 14 residues. The V segment lost 4 bases and the J segment 8 bases; nucleotides outside the gene matches: 6. CDR3 DNA sequence: TGTGCCAGCAGTTCCGGGACTAGCTTGGATGAGCAGTTCTTC. Protein: CASSSGTSLDEQFF.